What follows describes a single T cell receptor beta chain. Antigen: not known. The entry originates in a study of blood T cells in healthy people across ages. As for the study in general: Per two T cells, template switching captured roughly one barcoded beta molecule.

Study-wide findings and caveats: Leaving the PBMCs unsorted stopped any conclusive comparison of naive versus antigen-experienced cells. More naive CD4+ cells and higher diversity were found in long-lived than in aged donors.

The second PCR ran roughly 6 to 11 cycles with a sample-barcoded 5' primer and J-beta primers. A single record per CDR3 protein comes from TCRdb applying MiXCR to the 5' RACE reads. This repertoire shows 890,000 or so distinct CDR3 sequences, 62% found once; its top ten account for around a quarter. The sequence was obtained from a man aged 25 to 40 in good health. Source material: blood.

CDR3 sequence (DNA): TGTGCCAGCAGCTTACAGTCAGGGGGTGGTCTTATGGATACGCAGTATTTT. Its protein is CASSLQSGGGLMDTQYF. The chain is built from TRBV7-2 and TRBJ2-3; TRBD1 aligns across 7 bases. This CDR3 has 17 residues. After removal of 2 bases from V and 6 bases from J, the junction contained 14 bases not matched to a gene. CDR1 SGHTA and CDR2 FQGNSA come from the germline V gene.